The rows below give T cell receptor beta chains drawn from one sample of a study of OX40 agonist ivuxolimab in advanced cancers. The repertoire was sequenced with immunoSEQ multiplex PCR; TCRdb's copy has only in-frame clones and lacks some. The sample gives about 110,000 clones, about 91% of which show up once; around 0.61% is in the top ten. This specimen was CD4+ or CD8+ T cells sorted from blood, taken in a trial of the OX40 agonist ivuxolimab. These TCRs come from an adult with an advanced solid tumor such as melanoma, head and neck, liver or kidney cancer. Both conserved end residues are part of each CDR3. D genes are given only for firm matches. Size tells how often a clone was seen (once, few, many) or the class of an expanded clone, and some rows leave it out.

abundance,j_gene,v_gene,d_gene,CDR3aa,CDR3nt
.,TRBJ1-2,TRBV6-5,TRBD1,CASEDRGNYGYTF,TGTGCCAGCGAGGACAGGGGCAACTATGGCTACACCTTC
.,TRBJ2-7,TRBV14,.,CASSPDIYSYEQYF,TGTGCCAGCAGCCCGGACATCTACTCCTACGAGCAGTACTTC
.,TRBJ1-6,TRBV25-1,.,CASSGNTAWASNSPLHF,TGTGCCAGCAGTGGCAACACCGCCTGGGCCTCGAATTCACCCCTCCACTTT
.,TRBJ2-5,TRBV15,.,CATSRDPSPQTQYF,TGTGCCACCAGCAGAGATCCCTCCCCCCAGACCCAGTACTTC
.,TRBJ2-3,TRBV5-1,.,CASSPSGRDTDTQYF,TGCGCCAGCAGCCCCTCCGGGCGGGACACAGATACGCAGTATTTT
few,TRBJ1-5,TRBV30,.,CAWSVNSNQPQHF,TGTGCCTGGAGTGTAAATAGCAATCAGCCCCAGCATTTT
.,TRBJ2-7,TRBV5-1,.,CASSLAGAGTYEQYF,TGCGCCAGCAGCTTGGCCGGCGCAGGGACGTACGAGCAGTACTTC
.,TRBJ1-4,TRBV29-1,.,CSAPGGDGKLFF,TGCAGCGCCCCCGGCGGGGACGGGAAACTGTTTTTT
.,TRBJ2-1,TRBV10-3,.,CAISRDPDNEQFF,TGTGCCATCAGCCGGGACCCAGACAATGAGCAGTTCTTC
once,TRBJ2-7,TRBV6-1,.,CASSEAGSPRIYEQYF,TGTGCCAGCAGTGAAGCAGGGAGCCCCCGTATCTACGAGCAGTACTTC
.,TRBJ2-5,TRBV7-7,.,CASSPRAGQETQYF,TGTGCTAGCAGCCCCCGGGCGGGCCAAGAGACCCAGTACTTC
few,TRBJ1-2,TRBV4-1,.,CASSQGRGSYGYTF,TGCGCCAGCAGCCAAGGCAGGGGATCCTATGGCTACACCTTC
.,TRBJ2-5,TRBV7-2,.,CASSLGGVAETQYF,TGTGCCAGCAGCTTAGGGGGCGTAGCGGAGACCCAGTACTTC
.,TRBJ2-7,TRBV7-9,TRBD2,CASSPRALAGSHEQYF,TGTGCCAGCAGCCCTAGGGCCCTAGCGGGGTCCCACGAGCAGTACTTC
few,TRBJ2-1,TRBV18,.,CASVSTNEQFF,TGTGCCAGCGTCTCCACCAATGAGCAGTTCTTC
.,TRBJ2-7,TRBV5-6,.,CASRSRISGTYEQYF,TGTGCCAGCAGATCGAGGATTAGCGGAACCTACGAGCAGTACTTC
.,TRBJ1-2,TRBV6-5,TRBD1,CASSRQGGLGYTF,TGTGCCAGCAGTCGACAGGGGGGCCTTGGCTACACCTTC
.,TRBJ2-7,TRBV5-4,.,CASSLGRHSYEQYF,TGTGCCAGCAGCTTGGGTCGCCATTCCTACGAGCAGTACTTC
few,TRBJ1-5,TRBV2,TRBD1,CASSLTGGNQPQHF,TGTGCCAGCAGTTTGACAGGGGGCAATCAGCCCCAGCATTTT
.,TRBJ2-2,TRBV10-1,.,CASSYGRGVNTGELFF,TGCGCCAGCAGTTACGGTCGCGGGGTGAACACCGGGGAGCTGTTTTTT
.,TRBJ2-3,TRBV28,.,CASRKDSTDTQYF,TGTGCCAGCCGAAAGGACAGCACAGATACGCAGTATTTT
.,TRBJ2-3,TRBV19,.,CASSIGTGRTLTDTQYF,TGTGCCAGTAGTATAGGAACAGGTCGAACGCTCACAGATACGCAGTATTTT
.,TRBJ2-7,TRBV6-6,TRBD1,CASSVAGTGGYEQYF,TGTGCCAGCAGTGTCGCCGGGACAGGAGGCTACGAGCAGTACTTC
.,TRBJ2-1,TRBV19,TRBD1,CASSIWPRQGAVNEQFF,TGTGCCAGTAGTATATGGCCCCGACAGGGGGCCGTCAATGAGCAGTTCTTC
.,TRBJ1-1,TRBV9,TRBD1,CASSVGELETGIYVTEAFF,TGTGCCAGCAGCGTAGGAGAGTTGGAGACAGGGATTTATGTGACTGAAGCTTTCTTT
.,TRBJ1-1,TRBV30,.,CAWSGTEAFF,TGTGCCTGGAGCGGGACTGAAGCTTTCTTT
.,TRBJ1-1,TRBV27,TRBD1,CASSSTGGYTEAFF,TGTGCCAGCAGTTCGACAGGGGGATACACTGAAGCTTTCTTT
.,TRBJ2-5,TRBV11-1,TRBD1,CASSPGQGQETQYF,TGTGCCAGCAGCCCCGGACAGGGACAAGAGACCCAGTACTTC
.,TRBJ2-5,TRBV2,.,CASLLVQETQYF,TGTGCCAGCCTTCTAGTACAGGAGACCCAGTACTTC
few,TRBJ1-1,TRBV7-6,.,CASNSVGSAEAFF,TGTGCCAGCAACTCCGTGGGGTCAGCTGAAGCTTTCTTT
.,TRBJ2-7,TRBV15,TRBD1,CATSRAGTGGSEQYF,TGTGCCACCAGCAGAGCCGGGACAGGGGGCTCCGAGCAGTACTTC
.,TRBJ1-4,TRBV5-6,TRBD1,CASSLGQGTNEKLFF,TGTGCCAGCAGCTTGGGACAGGGAACTAATGAAAAACTGTTTTTT
.,TRBJ1-6,TRBV2,.,CASSEGQGLSPLHF,TGTGCCAGCAGTGAAGGGCAGGGTTTGTCACCCCTCCACTTT
once,TRBJ2-7,TRBV7-8,TRBD1,CASRQQGAFEQYF,TGTGCCAGCAGGCAACAGGGGGCGTTCGAGCAGTACTTC
.,TRBJ1-2,TRBV9,TRBD1,CASSTGGAAYGYTF,TGTGCCAGCAGTACAGGGGGCGCTGCCTATGGCTACACCTTC